Given below is one T cell receptor (beta chain) in context. In the original analysis: Reference gene primers were amplified, and this amplification served to estimate nucleated cell counts. TCRdb keeps only in-frame clones here, not all; method: immunoSEQ multiplex PCR. V, J and clone size are taken as reported in that table, and D and trimming were inferred from the DNA itself. The sample contains 310,000 or so clones, about nine tenths of which appear only once. The sample originates from a study of blood T cell repertoires in COVID-19. Study background: Collection of acute and convalescent COVID-19 samples took place in the United States, Italy and Spain. Sources were T cells, B-cell-depleted T cells, or PBMCs; the material itself was cDNA or gDNA.

The V gene's germline CDR1 is MNHEY and CDR2 SVGAGI. V lost 4 bases and J 3 bases, leaving 8 bases between the germline ends. The CDR3 consists of 13 residues. Sequencing was carried out using peripheral blood. The receptor was derived from a woman in her fifties or sixties who had recovered from COVID-19. V is TRBV6-5 and J is TRBJ2-3; no clear D. DNA of the CDR3: TGTGCCAGCAGTTTTGCTAGGACAGATACGCAGTATTTT. This translates into CASSFARTDTQYF.